The clone carrying this T cell receptor (beta chain) was recorded many times. Germline V gives CDR1 LGHNA, CDR2 YSLEER. The V end lost 0 bases, the J end lost 2 bases, and 14 bases lay between the germline ends. The CDR3 contains 17 residues. This sample was included in a study of human T cells and chemical hapten exposure. Study in general: Patients had diphenylcyclopropenone applied to the scalp weekly throughout the roughly 24-week study.

Stated time point: patch test 2, 6 weeks after DPC sensitization. Treatment given: therapeutic diphenylcyclopropenone sensitization with weekly scalp DPC. In the original processing: TCRs per sample had a median of about 100,000 and ranged from about 23,224 to 700,000. TCRdb ran MiXCR on the RACE reads and lists one entry per CDR3 protein. These V and J calls derive from TCRdb rather than the authors' analysis. The repertoire has about 380,000 distinct CDR3 sequences, nearly 6.5% of them found once; the top ten carry approximately 5.4%. This chain joins TRBV4-3 and TRBJ1-5; TRBD1 might be the D (5 bases). The source of this sequence is a woman in her late teens or twenties with alopecia areata. Some clones in this sample may be carry-over from other donors' samples. Sequencing used whole blood, obtained in connection with sensitization to the hapten diphenylcyclopropenone (DPC). Here the CDR3 reads CASSQDSAREGNQPQHF. In DNA, the CDR3 is TGCGCCAGCAGCCAAGATTCGGCCAGGGAGGGCAATCAGCCCCAGCATTTT.